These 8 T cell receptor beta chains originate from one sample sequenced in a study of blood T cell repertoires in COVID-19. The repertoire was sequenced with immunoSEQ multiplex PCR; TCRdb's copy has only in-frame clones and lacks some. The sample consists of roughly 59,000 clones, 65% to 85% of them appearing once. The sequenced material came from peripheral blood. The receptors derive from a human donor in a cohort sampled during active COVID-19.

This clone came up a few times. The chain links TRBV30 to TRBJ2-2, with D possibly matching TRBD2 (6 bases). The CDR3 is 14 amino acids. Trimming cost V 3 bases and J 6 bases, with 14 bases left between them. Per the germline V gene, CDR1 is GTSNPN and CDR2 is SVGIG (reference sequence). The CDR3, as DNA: TGTGCCTGGAGGGCACCCGGAGGGGCCGGGGAGCTGTTTTTT. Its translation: CAWRAPGGAGELFF.

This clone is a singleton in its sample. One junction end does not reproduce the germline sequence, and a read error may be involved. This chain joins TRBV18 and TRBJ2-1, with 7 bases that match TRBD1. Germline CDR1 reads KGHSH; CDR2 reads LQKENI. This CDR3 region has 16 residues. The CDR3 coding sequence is TGTGCCAGCTCACCACCGAGTACTGTGCAGGGGGAAACGGAGGTCTTC. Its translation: CASSPPSTVQGETEVF.

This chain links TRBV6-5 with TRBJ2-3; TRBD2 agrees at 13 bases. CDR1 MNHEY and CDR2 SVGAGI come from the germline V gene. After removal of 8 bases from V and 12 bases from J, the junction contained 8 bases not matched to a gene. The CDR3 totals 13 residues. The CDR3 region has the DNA TGTGCCAGCCCACTAGCGGGAGGGGGTGTTCAGTATTTT. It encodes CASPLAGGGVQYF.

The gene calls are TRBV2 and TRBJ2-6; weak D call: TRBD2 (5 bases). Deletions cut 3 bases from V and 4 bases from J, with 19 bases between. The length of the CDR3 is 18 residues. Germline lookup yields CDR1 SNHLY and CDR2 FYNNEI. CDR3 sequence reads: CASSEESFGRLGANVLTF. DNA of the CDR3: TGTGCCAGCAGTGAGGAAAGTTTTGGGAGACTGGGGGCCAACGTCCTGACTTTC.

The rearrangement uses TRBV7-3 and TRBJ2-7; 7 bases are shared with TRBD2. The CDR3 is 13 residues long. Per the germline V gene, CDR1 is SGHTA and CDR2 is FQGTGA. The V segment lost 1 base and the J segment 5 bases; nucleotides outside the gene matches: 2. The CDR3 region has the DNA TGTGCCAGCAGCTTAAGGGGAGGGGACGAGCAGTACTTC. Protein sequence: CASSLRGGDEQYF.

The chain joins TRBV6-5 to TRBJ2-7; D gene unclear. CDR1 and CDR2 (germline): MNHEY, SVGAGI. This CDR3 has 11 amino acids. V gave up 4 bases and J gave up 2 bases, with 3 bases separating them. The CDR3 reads CASSSAYEQYF. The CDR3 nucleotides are TGTGCCAGCAGTTCCGCCTACGAGCAGTACTTC.

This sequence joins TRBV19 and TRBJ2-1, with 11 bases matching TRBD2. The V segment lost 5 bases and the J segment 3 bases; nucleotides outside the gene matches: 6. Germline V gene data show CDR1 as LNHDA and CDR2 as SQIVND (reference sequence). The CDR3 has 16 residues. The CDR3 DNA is TGTGCCAGTAGTTTCTCCGGGACTAGCGGCTACAATGAGCAGTTCTTC. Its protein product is CASSFSGTSGYNEQFF.

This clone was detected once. The CDR3 nucleotides are TGTGCCAGCAGTGAAGCGCAGGGGTTCTCTGGAAACACCATATATTTT. Translation gives CASSEAQGFSGNTIYF. The chain joins TRBV6-1 to TRBJ1-3; weak D call: TRBD1 (6 bases). The germline V gene encodes CDR1 MNHNS and CDR2 SASEGT. This CDR3 spans 16 amino acids. The V end lost 0 bases, the J end lost 0 bases, and 9 bases lay between the germline ends.